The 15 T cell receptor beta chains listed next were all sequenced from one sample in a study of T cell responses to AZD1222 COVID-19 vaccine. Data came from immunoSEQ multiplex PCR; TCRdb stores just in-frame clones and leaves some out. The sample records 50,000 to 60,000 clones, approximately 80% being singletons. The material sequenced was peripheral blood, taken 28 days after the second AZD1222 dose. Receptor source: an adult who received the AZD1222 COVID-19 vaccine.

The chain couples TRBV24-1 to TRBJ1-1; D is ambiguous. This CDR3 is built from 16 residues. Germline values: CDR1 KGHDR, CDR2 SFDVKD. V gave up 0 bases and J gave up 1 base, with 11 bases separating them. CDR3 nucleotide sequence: TGTGCCACCAGTGATTTGGGGGTGGAGGGGAACACTGAAGCTTTCTTT. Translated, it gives CATSDLGVEGNTEAFF.

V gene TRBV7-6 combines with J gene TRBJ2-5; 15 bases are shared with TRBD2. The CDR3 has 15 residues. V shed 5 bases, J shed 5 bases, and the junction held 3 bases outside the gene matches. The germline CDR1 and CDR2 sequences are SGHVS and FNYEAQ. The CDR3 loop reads CASSGLAGGLETQYF. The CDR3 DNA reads TGTGCCAGCAGCGGACTAGCGGGGGGGCTTGAGACCCAGTACTTC.

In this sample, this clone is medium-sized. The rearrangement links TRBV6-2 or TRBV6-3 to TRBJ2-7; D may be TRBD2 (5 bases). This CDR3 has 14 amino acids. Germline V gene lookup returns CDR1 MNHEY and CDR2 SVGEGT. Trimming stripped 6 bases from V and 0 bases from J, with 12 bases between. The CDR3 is CASSRDANSYEQYF. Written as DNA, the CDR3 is TGTGCCAGCAGCCGGGATGCTAACTCCTACGAGCAGTACTTC.

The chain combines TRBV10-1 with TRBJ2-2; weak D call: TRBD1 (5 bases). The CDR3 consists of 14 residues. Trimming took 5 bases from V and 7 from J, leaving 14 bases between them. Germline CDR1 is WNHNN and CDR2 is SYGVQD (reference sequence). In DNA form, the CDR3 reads TGCGCCAGCAGTAGAGGCCAGGGTATCGGGGAGCTGTTTTTT. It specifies CASSRGQGIGELFF.

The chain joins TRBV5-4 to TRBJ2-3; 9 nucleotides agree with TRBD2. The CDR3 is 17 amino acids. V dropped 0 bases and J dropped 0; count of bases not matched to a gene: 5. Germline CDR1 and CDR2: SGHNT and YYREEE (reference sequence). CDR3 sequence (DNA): TGTGCCAGCAGCTTGGGCACTAGCGGGTATAGCACAGATACGCAGTATTTT. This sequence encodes CASSLGTSGYSTDTQYF.

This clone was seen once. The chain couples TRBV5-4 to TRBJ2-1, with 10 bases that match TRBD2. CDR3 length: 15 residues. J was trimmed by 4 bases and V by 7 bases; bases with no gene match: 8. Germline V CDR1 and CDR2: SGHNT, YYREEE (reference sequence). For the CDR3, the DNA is TGTGCCAGCCGGAAACTGACTAGCGGGTACAATGAGCAGTTCTTC. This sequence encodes CASRKLTSGYNEQFF. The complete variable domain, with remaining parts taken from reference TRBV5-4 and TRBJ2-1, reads ETGVTQSPTHLIKTRGQQVTLRCSSQSGHNTVSWYQQALGQGPQFIFQYYREEENGRGNFPPRFSGLQFPNYSSELNVNALELDDSALYLCASRKLTSGYNEQFFGPGTRLTVL.

DNA for the CDR3: TGTGCCAGCAGCTTAGATCGCTCGTATAATTCACCCCTCCACTTT. It yields the protein CASSLDRSYNSPLHF. The chain employs TRBV7-9 and TRBJ1-6; D is unclear. The CDR3 consists of 15 residues. Trimming took 1 base from V and 4 from J, leaving 8 bases between them. From germline, CDR1 is SEHNR and CDR2 FQNEAQ (reference sequence). Drawing the rest from reference TRBV7-9 and TRBJ1-6, the complete variable domain is DTGVSQNPRHKITKRGQNVTFRCDPISEHNRLYWYRQTLGQGPEFLTYFQNEAQLEKSRLLSDRFSAERPKGSFSTLEIQRTEQGDSAMYLCASSLDRSYNSPLHFGNGTRLTVT.

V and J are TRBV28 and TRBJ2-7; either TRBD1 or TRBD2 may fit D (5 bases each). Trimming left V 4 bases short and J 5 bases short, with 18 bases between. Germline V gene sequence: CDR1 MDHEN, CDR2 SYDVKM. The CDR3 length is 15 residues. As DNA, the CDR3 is TGTGCCAGCAGTTCCGCGAGGGGCCGCCGGAACGAGCAGTACTTC. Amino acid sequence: CASSSARGRRNEQYF.

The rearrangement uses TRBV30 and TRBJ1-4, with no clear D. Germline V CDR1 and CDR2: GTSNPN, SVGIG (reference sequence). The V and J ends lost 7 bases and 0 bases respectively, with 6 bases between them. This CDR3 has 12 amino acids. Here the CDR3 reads CAFFATNEKLFF. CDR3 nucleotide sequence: TGTGCCTTTTTTGCAACTAATGAAAAACTGTTTTTT.

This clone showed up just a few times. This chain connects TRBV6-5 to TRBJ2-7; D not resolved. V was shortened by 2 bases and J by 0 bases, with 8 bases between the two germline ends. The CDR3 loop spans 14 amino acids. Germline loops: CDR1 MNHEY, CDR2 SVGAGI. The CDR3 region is CASSYNSHSYEQYF. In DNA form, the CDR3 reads TGTGCCAGCAGTTACAACTCACACTCCTACGAGCAGTACTTC.

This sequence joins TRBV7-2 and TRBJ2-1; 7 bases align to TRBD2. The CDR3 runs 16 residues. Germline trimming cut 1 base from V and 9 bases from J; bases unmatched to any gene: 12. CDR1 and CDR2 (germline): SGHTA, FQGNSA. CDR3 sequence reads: CASSLVRDYKWREQFF. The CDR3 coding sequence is TGTGCCAGCAGCTTAGTAAGGGACTATAAGTGGCGTGAGCAGTTCTTC.

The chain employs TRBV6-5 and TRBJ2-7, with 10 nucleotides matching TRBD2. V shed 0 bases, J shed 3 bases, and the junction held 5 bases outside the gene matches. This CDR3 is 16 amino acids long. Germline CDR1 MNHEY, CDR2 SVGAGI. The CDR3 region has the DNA TGTGCCAGCAGTTACTCGGTAGCGGGAGGCCTCTACGAGCAGTACTTC. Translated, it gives CASSYSVAGGLYEQYF.

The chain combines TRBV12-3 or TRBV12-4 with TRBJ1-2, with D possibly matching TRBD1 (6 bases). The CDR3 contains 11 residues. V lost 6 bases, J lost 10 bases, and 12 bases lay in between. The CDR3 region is CASREQGPYTF. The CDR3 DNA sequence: TGTGCCAGCAGGGAACAGGGCCCCTACACCTTC.

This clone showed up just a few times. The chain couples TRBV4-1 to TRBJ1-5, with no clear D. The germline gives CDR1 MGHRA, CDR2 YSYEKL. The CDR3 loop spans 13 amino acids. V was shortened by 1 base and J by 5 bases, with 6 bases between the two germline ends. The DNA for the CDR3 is TGCGCCAGCAGCCAAGGGCCGGATCAGCCCCAGCATTTT. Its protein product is CASSQGPDQPQHF.

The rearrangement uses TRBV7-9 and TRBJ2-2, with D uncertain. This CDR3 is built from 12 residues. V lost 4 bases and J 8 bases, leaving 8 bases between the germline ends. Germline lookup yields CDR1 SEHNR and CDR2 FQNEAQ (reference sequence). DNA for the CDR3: TGTGCCAGCAGCTCACGTGCGGGGGAGCTGTTTTTT. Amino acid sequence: CASSSRAGELFF.